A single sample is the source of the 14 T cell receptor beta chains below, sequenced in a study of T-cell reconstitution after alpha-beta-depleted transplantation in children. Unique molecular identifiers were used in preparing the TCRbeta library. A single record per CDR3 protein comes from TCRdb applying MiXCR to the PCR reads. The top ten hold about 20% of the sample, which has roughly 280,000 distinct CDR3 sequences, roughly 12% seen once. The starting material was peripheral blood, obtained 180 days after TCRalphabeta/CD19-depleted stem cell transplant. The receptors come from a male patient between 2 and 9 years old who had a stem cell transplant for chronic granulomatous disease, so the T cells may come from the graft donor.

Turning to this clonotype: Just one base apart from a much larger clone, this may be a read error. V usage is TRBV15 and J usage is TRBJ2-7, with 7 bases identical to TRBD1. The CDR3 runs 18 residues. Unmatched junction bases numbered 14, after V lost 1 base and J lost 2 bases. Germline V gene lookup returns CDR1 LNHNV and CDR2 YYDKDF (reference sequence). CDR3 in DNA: TGTGCCACCAGCAGAGCCGGGCCTACAGGGGCTAGTGCCTACGAGCAGTACTTC. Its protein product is CATSRAGPTGASAYEQYF.

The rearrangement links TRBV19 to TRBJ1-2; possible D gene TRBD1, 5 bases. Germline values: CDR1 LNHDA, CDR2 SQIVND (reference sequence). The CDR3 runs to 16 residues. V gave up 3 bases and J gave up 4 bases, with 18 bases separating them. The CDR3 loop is CASSILAAGKGYGYTF. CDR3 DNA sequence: TGTGCCAGTAGTATCCTGGCAGCAGGGAAAGGCTATGGCTACACCTTC.

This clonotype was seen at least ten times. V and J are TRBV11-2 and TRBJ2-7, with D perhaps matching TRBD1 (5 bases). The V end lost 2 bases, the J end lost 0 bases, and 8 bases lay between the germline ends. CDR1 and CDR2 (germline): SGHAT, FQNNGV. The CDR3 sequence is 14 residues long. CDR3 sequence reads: CASSLRGDSYEQYF. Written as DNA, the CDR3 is TGTGCCAGCAGCTTAAGGGGCGACTCCTACGAGCAGTACTTC.

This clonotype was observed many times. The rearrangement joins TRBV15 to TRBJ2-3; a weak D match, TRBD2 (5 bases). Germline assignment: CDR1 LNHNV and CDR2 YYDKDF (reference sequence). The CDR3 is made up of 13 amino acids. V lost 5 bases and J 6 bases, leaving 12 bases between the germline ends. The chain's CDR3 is CATSARVADTQYF. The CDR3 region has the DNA TGTGCCACCAGCGCCCGGGTAGCGGATACGCAGTATTTT.

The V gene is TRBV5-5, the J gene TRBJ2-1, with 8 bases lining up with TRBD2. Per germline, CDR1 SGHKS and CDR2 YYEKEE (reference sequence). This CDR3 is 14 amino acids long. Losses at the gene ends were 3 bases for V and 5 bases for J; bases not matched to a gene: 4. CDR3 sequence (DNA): TGTGCCAGCAGCTCGGGGGGGTCAAACAATGAGCAGTTCTTC. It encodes CASSSGGSNNEQFF.

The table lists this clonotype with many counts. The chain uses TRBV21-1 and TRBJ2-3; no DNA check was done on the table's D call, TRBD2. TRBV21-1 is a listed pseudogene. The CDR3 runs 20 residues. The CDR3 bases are TGTGCCAGCAGCAAAGAGGATAGCGGGAGGGCGTTTTTTCCCACAGATACGCAGTATTTT. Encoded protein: CASSKEDSGRAFFPTDTQYF.

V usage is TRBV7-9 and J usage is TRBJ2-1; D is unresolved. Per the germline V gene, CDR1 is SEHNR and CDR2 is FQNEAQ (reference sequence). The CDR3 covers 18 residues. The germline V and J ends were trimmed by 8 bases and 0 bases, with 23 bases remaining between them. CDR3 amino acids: CASGPCANPLLSYNEQFF. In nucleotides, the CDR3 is TGTGCCAGCGGCCCCTGTGCAAATCCGTTACTCTCCTACAATGAGCAGTTCTTC.

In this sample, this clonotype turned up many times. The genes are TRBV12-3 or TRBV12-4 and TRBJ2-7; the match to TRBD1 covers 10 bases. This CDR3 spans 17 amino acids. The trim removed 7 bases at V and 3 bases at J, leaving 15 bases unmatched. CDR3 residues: CASTRDGAGTGVYEQYF. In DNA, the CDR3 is TGTGCCAGCACCCGAGATGGAGCCGGGACAGGGGTCTACGAGCAGTACTTC.

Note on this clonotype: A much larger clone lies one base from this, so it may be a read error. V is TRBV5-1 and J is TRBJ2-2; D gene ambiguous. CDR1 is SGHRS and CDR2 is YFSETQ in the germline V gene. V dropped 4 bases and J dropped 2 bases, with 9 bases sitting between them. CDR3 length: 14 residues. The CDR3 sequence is CASSTELNTGELFF. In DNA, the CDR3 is TGCGCCAGCAGCACGGAACTTAACACCGGGGAGCTGTTTTTT.

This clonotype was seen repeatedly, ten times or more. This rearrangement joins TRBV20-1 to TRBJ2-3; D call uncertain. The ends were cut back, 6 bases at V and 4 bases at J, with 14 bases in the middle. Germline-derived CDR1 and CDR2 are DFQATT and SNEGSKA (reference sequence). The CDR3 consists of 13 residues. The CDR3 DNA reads TGCAGTGCCGATCGGCAGGTTTCAGATACGCAGTATTTT. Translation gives CSADRQVSDTQYF.

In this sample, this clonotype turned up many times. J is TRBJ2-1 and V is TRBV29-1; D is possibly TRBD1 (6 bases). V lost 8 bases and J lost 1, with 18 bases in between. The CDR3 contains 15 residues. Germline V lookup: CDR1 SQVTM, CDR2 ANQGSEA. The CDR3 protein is CSSGGQFDSYNEQFF. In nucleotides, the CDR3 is TGCAGCTCGGGCGGACAGTTTGATTCCTACAATGAGCAGTTCTTC.

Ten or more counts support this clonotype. The CDR3 sequence: CSVVRPLSYNEQFF. The CDR3 DNA follows: TGCAGCGTTGTTCGGCCGCTTTCCTACAATGAGCAGTTCTTC. This chain uses TRBV29-1 with TRBJ2-1, with D uncertain. The ends were cut back, 4 bases at V and 1 base at J, with 11 bases in the middle. The CDR3 has 14 amino acids. Germline values: CDR1 SQVTM, CDR2 ANQGSEA.

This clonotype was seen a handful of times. DNA for the CDR3: TGTGCCAGCAGCCAAGTAGTTGATCCAGGGGATCAGCCCCAGCATTTT. Residues: CASSQVVDPGDQPQHF. The chain joins TRBV3-1 to TRBJ1-5; TRBD1 is a possible D gene (6 bases). Germline V gives CDR1 LGHDT, CDR2 YNNKEL (reference sequence). The CDR3 loop spans 16 amino acids. V was pared by 1 base and J by 5 bases, with 15 bases between.

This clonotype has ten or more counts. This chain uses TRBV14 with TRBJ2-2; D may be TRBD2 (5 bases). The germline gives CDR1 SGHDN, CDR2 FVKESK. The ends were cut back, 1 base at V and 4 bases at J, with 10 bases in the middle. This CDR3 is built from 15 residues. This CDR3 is CASSQVMGSTGELFF. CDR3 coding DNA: TGTGCCAGCAGCCAAGTGATGGGGAGCACCGGGGAGCTGTTTTTT.